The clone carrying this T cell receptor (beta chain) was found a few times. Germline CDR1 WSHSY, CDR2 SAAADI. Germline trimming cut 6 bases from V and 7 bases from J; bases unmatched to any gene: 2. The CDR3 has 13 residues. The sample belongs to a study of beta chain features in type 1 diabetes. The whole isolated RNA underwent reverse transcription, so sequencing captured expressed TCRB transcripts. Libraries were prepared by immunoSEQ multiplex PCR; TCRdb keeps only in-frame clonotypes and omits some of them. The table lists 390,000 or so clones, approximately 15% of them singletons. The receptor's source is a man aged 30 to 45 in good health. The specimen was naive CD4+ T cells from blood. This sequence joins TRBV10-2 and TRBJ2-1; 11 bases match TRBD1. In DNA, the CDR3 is TGCGCCAGCAGGGGGACAGGGGGAAATGAGCAGTTCTTC. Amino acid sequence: CASRGTGGNEQFF.